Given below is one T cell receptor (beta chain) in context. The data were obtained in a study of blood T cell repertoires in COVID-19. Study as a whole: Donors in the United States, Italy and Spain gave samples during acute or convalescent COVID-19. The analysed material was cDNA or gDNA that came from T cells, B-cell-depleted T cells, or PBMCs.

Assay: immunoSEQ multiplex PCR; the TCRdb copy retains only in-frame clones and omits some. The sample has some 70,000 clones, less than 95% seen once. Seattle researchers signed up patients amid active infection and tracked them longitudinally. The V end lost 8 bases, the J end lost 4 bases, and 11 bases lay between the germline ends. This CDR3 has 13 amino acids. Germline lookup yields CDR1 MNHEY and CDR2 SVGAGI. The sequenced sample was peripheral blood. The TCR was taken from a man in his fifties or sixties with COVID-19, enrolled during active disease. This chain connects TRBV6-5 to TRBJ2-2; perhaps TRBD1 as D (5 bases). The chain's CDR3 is CASRQGGTGELFF. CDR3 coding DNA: TGTGCCAGCCGGCAGGGCGGCACCGGGGAGCTGTTTTTT.